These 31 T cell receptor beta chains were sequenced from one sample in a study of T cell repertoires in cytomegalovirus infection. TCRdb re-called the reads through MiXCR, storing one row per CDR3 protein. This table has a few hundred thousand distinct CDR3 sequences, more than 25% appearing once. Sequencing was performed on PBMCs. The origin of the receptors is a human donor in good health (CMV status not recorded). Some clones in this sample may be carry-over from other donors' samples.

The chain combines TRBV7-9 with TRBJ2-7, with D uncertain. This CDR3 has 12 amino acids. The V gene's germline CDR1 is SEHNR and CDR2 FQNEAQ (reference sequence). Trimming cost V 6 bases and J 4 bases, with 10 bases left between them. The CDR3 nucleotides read TGTGCCAGCAGTATGGGGATTTACGAGCAGTACGTC. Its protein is CASSMGIYEQYV.

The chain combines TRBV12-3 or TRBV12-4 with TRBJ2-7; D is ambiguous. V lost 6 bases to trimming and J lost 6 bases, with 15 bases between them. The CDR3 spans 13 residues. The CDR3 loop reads CASRPVQASEQYF. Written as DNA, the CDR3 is TGTGCCAGCAGACCGGTTCAGGCTTCCGAGCAGTACTTC.

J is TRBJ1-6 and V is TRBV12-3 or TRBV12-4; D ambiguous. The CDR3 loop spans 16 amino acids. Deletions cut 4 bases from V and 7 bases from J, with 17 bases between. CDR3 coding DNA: TGTGCCAGCAGTTCCACCCACGGGTTGAGGAATTCACCCCTCCACTTT. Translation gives CASSSTHGLRNSPLHF.

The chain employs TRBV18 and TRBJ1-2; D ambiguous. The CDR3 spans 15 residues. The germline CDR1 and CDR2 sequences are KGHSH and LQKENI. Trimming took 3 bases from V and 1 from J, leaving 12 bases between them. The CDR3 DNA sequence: TGTGCCAGCTCACCGTCGGCAGATCTTAACTATGGCTACACCTTC. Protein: CASSPSADLNYGYTF.

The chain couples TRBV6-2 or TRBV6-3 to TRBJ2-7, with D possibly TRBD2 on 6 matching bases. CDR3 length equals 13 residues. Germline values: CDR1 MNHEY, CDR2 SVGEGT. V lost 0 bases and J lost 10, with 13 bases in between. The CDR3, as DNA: TGTGCCAGCAGTTACTCAAAGGACGGGAGCCAGTACGTC. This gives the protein CASSYSKDGSQYV.

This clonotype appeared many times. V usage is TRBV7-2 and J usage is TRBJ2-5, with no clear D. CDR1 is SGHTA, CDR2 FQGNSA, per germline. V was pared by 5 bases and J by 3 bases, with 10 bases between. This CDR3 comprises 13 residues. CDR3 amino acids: CASSLPHEETQYF. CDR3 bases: TGTGCCAGCAGCCTCCCCCATGAAGAGACCCAGTACTTC.

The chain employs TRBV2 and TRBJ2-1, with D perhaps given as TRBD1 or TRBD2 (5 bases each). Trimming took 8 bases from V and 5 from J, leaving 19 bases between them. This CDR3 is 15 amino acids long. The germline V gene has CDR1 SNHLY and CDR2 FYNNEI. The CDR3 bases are TGTGCCAGCGCATTGGGGTTGGGGACGAACAATGAGCAGTTCTTC. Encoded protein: CASALGLGTNNEQFF.

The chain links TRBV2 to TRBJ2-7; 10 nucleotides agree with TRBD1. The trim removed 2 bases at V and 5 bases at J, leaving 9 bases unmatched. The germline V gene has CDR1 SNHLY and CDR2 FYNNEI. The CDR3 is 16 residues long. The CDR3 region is CASSETRDRGIDEQYF. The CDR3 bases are TGTGCCAGCAGTGAAACGCGGGACAGGGGAATAGACGAGCAGTACTTC.

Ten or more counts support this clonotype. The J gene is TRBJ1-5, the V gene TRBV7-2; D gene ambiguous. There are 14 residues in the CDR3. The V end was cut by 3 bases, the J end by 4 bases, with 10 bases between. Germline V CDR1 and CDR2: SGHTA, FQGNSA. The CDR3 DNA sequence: TGTGCCAGCAGCTTGGACCGGACGAATCAGCCCCAGCATTTT. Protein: CASSLDRTNQPQHF.

CDR3 nucleotide sequence: TGTGCCAGCAGCTTAACTTGGGGAAGTCAACGGGAGGGCTACAATGAGCAGTTCTTC. Its protein is CASSLTWGSQREGYNEQFF. The gene calls are TRBV11-2 and TRBJ2-1, with 8 bases identical to TRBD2. Germline-derived CDR1 and CDR2 are SGHAT and FQNNGV. V lost 2 bases and J lost 3; bases outside the gene matches: 15. This CDR3 spans 19 amino acids.

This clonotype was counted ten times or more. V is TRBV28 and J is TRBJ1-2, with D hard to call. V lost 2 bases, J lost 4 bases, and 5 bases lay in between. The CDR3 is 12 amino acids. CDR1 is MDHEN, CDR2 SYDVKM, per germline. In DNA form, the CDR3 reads TGTGCCAGCAGTTTAATAGGCTATGGCTACACCTTC. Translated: CASSLIGYGYTF.

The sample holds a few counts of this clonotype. The CDR3 DNA reads TGTGCCAGCTCAGGGGTGGACCTTTGGTCACCCCTCCACTTT. The encoded protein is CASSGVDLWSPLHF. The V gene is TRBV18, the J gene TRBJ1-6; D not resolved. The CDR3 consists of 14 residues. The V gene's germline CDR1 is KGHSH and CDR2 LQKENI. The ends were cut back, 5 bases at V and 10 bases at J, with 15 bases in the middle.

CDR3 DNA: TGTGCCAGCAGCTTAGCCGGGGGTAGGCACGAGCAGTACGTC. Its protein product is CASSLAGGRHEQYV. The rearrangement uses TRBV11-2 and TRBJ2-7; a weak D match, TRBD2 (6 bases). The CDR3 covers 14 residues. Looked up from germline, CDR1 is SGHAT and CDR2 is FQNNGV. The V end lost 1 base, the J end lost 5 bases, and 12 bases lay between the germline ends.

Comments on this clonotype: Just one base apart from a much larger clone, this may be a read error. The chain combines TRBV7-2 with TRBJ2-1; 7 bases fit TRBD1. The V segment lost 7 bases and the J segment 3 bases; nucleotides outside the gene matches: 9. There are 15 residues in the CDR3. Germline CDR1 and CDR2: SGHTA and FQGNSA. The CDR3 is CASNNPGQYYNEQFF. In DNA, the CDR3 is TGTGCCAGCAACAACCCGGGACAGTACTACAATGAGCAGTTCTTC.

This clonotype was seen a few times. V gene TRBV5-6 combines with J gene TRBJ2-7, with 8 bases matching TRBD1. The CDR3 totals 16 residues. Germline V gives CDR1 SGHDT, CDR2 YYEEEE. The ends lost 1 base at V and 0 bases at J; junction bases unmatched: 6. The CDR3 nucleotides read TGTGCCAGCAGCTTGCCCGACAGGGGCCTCTCCTACGAGCAGTACTTC. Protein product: CASSLPDRGLSYEQYF.

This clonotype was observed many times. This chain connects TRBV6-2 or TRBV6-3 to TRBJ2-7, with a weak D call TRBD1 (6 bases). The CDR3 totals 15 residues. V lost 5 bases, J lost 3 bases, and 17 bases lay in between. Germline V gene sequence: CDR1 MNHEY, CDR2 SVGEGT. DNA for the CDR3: TGTGCCAGCAGTGACCCAGGGGACGGAGACTACGAGCAGTACTTC. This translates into CASSDPGDGDYEQYF.

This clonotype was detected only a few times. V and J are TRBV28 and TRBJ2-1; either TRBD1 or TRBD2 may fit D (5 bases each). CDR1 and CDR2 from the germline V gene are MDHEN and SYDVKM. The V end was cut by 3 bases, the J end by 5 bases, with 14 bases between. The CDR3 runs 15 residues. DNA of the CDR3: TGTGCCAGCAGTTTCACCCCAGGGAGTGACAATGAGCAGTTCTTC. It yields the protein CASSFTPGSDNEQFF.

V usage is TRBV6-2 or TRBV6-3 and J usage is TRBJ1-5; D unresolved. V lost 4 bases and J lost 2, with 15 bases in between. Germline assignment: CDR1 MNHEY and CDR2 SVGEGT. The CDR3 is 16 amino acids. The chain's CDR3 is CASSSRNSGGNQPQHF. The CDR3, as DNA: TGTGCCAGCAGTTCCCGGAACTCTGGGGGCAATCAGCCCCAGCATTTT.

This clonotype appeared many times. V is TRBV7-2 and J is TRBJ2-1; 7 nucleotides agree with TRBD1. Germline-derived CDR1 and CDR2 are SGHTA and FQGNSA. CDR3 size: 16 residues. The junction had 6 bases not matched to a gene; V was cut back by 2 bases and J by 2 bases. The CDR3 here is CASSLNFRGPYNEQFF. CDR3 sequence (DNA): TGTGCCAGCAGCTTAAATTTTAGGGGGCCCTACAATGAGCAGTTCTTC.

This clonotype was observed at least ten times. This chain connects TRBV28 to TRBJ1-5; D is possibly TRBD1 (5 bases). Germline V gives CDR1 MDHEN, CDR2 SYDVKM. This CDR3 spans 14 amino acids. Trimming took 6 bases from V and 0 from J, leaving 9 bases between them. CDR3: CASRGPYSNQPQHF. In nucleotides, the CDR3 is TGTGCCAGCAGGGGACCGTATAGCAATCAGCCCCAGCATTTT.

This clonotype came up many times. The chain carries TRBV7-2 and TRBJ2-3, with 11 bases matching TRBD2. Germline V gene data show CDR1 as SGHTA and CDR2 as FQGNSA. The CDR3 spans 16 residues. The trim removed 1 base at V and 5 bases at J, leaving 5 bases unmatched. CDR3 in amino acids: CASSLEPSGRIDTQYF. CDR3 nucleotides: TGTGCCAGCAGCTTAGAACCTAGCGGGAGGATAGATACGCAGTATTTT.

The CDR3 here is CASSKQYQETQYF. Here the CDR3 DNA reads TGTGCCAGCAGCAAACAGTACCAAGAGACCCAGTACTTC. The chain combines TRBV11-2 with TRBJ2-5; D is uncertain. Germline loops: CDR1 SGHAT, CDR2 FQNNGV. V was trimmed by 5 bases and J by 0 bases, leaving 7 bases between them. This CDR3 has 13 residues.

Here the CDR3 reads CSAALAESDNEQFF. The CDR3, as DNA: TGCAGTGCAGCCTTAGCGGAGAGTGACAATGAGCAGTTCTTC. The chain joins TRBV20-1 to TRBJ2-1, with a tentative D call TRBD2 (6 bases). Looked up from germline, CDR1 is DFQATT and CDR2 is SNEGSKA (reference sequence). V was trimmed by 6 bases and J by 5 bases, leaving 17 bases between them. This CDR3 comprises 14 residues.

CDR3 bases: TGTGCCAGTAGTGTTCAGGGTCTAGCGGGAAAAGAGACCCAGTACTTC. This encodes CASSVQGLAGKETQYF. The genes are TRBV19 and TRBJ2-5; 9 nucleotides align to TRBD2. The germline V gene encodes CDR1 LNHDA and CDR2 SQIVND (reference sequence). With V trimmed by 5 bases and J by 3 bases, 10 bases remained unmatched. The CDR3 is 16 residues long.

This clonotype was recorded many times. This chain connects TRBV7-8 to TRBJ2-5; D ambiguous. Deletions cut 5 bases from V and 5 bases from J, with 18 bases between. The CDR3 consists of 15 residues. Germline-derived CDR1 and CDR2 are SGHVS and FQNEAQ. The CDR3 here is CASSDRLGFGETQYF. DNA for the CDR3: TGTGCCAGCAGCGACCGACTGGGCTTCGGGGAGACCCAGTACTTC. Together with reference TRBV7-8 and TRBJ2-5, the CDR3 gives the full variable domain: GAGVSQSPRYKVAKRGQDVALRCDPISGHVSLFWYQQALGQGPEFLTYFQNEAQLDKSGLPSDRFFAERPEGSVSTLKIQRTQQEDSAVYLCASSDRLGFGETQYFGPGTRLLVL.

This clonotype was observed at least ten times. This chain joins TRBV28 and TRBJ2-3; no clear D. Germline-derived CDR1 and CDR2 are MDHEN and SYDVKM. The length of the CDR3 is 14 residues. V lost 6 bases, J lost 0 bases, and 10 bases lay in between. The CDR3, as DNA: TGTGCCAGCAGCGCCCTGGTTAGCACAGATACGCAGTATTTT. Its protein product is CASSALVSTDTQYF.

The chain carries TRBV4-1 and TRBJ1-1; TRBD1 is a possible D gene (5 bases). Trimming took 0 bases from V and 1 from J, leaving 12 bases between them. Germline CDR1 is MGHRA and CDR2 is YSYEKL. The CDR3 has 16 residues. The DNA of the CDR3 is TGCGCCAGCAGCCAAGATGGGGCAGGGACGAACACTGAAGCTTTCTTT. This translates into CASSQDGAGTNTEAFF.

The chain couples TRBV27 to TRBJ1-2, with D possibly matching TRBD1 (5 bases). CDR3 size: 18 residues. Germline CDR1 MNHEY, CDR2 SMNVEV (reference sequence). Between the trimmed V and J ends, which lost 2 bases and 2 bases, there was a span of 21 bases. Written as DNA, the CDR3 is TGTGCCAGCAGTTTACATGCGGGGGGGGTCGGGGCGAACTATGGCTACACCTTC. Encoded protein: CASSLHAGGVGANYGYTF.

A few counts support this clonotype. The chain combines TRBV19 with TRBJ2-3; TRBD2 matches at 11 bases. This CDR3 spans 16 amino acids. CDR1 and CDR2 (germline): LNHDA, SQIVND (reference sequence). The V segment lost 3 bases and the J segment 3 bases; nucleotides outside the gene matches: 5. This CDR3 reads CASSIIAGGPTDTQYF. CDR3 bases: TGTGCCAGTAGTATCATAGCGGGAGGGCCGACAGATACGCAGTATTTT. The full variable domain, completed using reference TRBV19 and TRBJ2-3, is DGGITQSPKYLFRKEGQNVTLSCEQNLNHDAMYWYRQDPGQGLRLIYYSQIVNDFQKGDIAEGYSVSREKKESFPLTVTSAQKNPTAFYLCASSIIAGGPTDTQYFGPGTRLTVL.

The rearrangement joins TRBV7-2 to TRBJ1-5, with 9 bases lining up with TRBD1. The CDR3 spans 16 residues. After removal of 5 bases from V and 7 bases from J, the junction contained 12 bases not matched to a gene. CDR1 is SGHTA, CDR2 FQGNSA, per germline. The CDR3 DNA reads TGTGCCAGCAGCCCGGAGCCGGGACAGGGACGCCAGCCCCAGCATTTT. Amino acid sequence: CASSPEPGQGRQPQHF.

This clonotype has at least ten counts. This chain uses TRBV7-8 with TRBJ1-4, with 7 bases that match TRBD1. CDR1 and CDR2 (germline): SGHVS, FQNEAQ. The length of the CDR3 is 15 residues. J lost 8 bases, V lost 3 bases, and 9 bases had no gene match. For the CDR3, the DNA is TGTGCCAGCAGCTTCACCGGGACAGCTTACGAAAAACTGTTTTTT. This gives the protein CASSFTGTAYEKLFF.